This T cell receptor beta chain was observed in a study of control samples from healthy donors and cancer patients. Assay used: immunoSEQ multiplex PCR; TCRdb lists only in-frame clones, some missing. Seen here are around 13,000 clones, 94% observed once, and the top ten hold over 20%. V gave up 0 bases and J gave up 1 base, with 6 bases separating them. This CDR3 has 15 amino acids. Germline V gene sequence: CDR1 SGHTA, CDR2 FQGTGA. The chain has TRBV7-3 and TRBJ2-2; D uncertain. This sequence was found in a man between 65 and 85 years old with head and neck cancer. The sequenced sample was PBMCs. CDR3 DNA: TGTGCCAGCAGCTTAACGTCAGGGAACACCGGGGAGCTGTTTTTT. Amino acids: CASSLTSGNTGELFF.